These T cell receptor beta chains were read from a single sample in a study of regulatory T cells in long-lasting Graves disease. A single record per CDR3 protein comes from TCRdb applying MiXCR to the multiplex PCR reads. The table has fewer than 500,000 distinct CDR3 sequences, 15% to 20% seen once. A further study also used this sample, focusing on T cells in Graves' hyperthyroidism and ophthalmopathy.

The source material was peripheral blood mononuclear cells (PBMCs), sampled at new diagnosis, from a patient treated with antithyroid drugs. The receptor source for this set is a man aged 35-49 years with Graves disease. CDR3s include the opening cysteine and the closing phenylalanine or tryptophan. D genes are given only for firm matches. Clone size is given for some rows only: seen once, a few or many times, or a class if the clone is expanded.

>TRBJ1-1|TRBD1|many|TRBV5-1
TGCGCCAGCAGCTTAGGACAGGCTAGGATGAACACTGAAGCTTTCTTT
CASSLGQARMNTEAFF
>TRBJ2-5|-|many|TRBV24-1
TGTGCCACCAGTGACCCGGGGGATACCTTGGAGACCCAGTACTTC
CATSDPGDTLETQYF
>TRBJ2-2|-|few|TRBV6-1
TGTGCCAGCAGTAGGGGACATACGAACACCGGGGAGCTGTTTTTT
CASSRGHTNTGELFF
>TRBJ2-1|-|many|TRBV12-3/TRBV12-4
TGTGCCAGCAACCAGAATTACAATGAGCAGTTCTTC
CASNQNYNEQFF
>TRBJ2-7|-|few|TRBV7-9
TGTGCCAGCAGCTTAGTTCGCGGGGGCCGGTTTGGGGCCTACGAGCAGTACTTC
CASSLVRGGRFGAYEQYF
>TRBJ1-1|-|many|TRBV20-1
TGCAGTGCTCGATACGATGAAGCTTTCTTT
CSARYDEAFF
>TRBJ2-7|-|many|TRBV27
TGTGCCAGCGGATTCGTCCAGGGCTACGAGCAGTACTTC
CASGFVQGYEQYF
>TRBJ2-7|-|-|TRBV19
TGTGCCAGTAGTATAGATCTGGGGAGCGAGCAGTACTTC
CASSIDLGSEQYF
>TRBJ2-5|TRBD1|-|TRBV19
TGTGCCAGCAGAAAAGGAACAGGGGGCGCCGGGACCCAGTACTTC
CASRKGTGGAGTQYF
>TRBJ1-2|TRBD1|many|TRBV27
TGTGCCAGCAGTCCCTTGACCGGGACAGGGAACTATGGCTACACCTTC
CASSPLTGTGNYGYTF
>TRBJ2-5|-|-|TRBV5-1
TGCGCCAGCAGCCCAACAGTAGTCGAGGGCAAGACCCAGTACTTC
CASSPTVVEGKTQYF
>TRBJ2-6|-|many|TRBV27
TGTGCCAGCAAACCCGATTGGGGGACCAACGTCCTGACTTTC
CASKPDWGTNVLTF
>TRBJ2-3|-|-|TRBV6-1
TGTGCCAGCGGTGGGGCGGGGGCTCAGTATTTT
CASGGAGAQYF
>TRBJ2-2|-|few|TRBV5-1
TGCGCCAGCAGCCCCCTGACAAGCCCCAGTTTCGGGGAGCTGTTTTTT
CASSPLTSPSFGELFF
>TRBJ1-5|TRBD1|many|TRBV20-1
TGCAGTGCCTTCCGACAGGGGGATCAGCCCCAGCATTTT
CSAFRQGDQPQHF
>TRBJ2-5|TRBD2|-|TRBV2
TGTGCCAGCAGCAGCCCGGGACTAGCGGAAGAGACCCAGTACTTC
CASSSPGLAEETQYF
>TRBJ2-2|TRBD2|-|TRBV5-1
TGCGCCAGCAGCTTATGGCAGCGGGAGTTCGACACCGGGGAGCTGTTTTTT
CASSLWQREFDTGELFF
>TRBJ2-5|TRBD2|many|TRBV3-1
TGTGCCAGCAGCCAAGAGGGAGCGGGAGGTGGGGAGACCCAGTACTTC
CASSQEGAGGGETQYF
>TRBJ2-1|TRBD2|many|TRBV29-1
TGCAGCGTTGATTTCCTAGCGGGGTACAATGAGCAGTTCTTC
CSVDFLAGYNEQFF
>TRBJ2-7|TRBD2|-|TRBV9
TGTGCCAGCAGCCTCGGACTAGCGGGAAGGGACGAGCAGTACTTC
CASSLGLAGRDEQYF
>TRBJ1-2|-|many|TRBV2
TGTGCCAGCAGTGAACAGGGAGCGTCCTATGGCTACACCTTC
CASSEQGASYGYTF
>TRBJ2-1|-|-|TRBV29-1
TGCAGCGTTGAAGTCGACGTCGGGGCGCCGCTATACAATGAGCAGTTCTTC
CSVEVDVGAPLYNEQFF
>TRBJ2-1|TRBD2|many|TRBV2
TGTGCCAGCAGTGAATTGGCTAGCGGGAGCGATGAGCAGTTCTTC
CASSELASGSDEQFF
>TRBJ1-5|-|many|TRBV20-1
TGCAGTGCTGTCGGTGAGGAGGAAGCGAGCAATCAGCCCCAGCATTTT
CSAVGEEEASNQPQHF
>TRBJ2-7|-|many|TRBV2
TGTGCCAGCACCGGACTACTCTACGAGCAGTACTTC
CASTGLLYEQYF
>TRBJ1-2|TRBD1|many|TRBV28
TGTGCCAGCAGCTCGGGACAGGGGACAACCCATGGCTACACCTTC
CASSSGQGTTHGYTF
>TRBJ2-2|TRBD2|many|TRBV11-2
TGTGCCAGCAGCTCCCGGGGACTAGCGAATCCCGGGGAGCTGTTTTTT
CASSSRGLANPGELFF
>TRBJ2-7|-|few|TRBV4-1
TGCGCCAGCAGCCAAGGGGAGAACGACGAGCAGTACTTC
CASSQGENDEQYF
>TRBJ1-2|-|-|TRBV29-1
TGCAGCACCTACGGGGGGCCCTATGGCTACACCTTC
CSTYGGPYGYTF
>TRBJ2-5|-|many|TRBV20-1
TGCAGTGCTATCCCACAGAACCAAGAGACCCAGTACTTC
CSAIPQNQETQYF
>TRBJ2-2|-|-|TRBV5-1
TGCGCCAGCAGCCCTGGCGCCCCGTTGGCGGAAACCGGGGAGCTGTTTTTT
CASSPGAPLAETGELFF
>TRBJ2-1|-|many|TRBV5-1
TGCGCCAGCAGCTTGGCGACCGGGGGCGCGATCAATGAGCAGTTCTTC
CASSLATGGAINEQFF
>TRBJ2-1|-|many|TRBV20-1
TGCAGGGCCTCCCCTGCGGATTCCTACAATGAGCAGTTCTTC
CRASPADSYNEQFF
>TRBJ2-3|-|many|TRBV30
TGTGCCTGGAGCAGAAAAGCGCCGCGGACAGTGACAGATACGCAGTATTTT
CAWSRKAPRTVTDTQYF
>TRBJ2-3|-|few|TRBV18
TGTGCCAGCTCACCGGGGGAGGAAGATACGCAGTATTTT
CASSPGEEDTQYF
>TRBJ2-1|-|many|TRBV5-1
TGCGCCAGCAGCTTGGTTTCGGGCTCCTACAATGAGCAGTTCTTC
CASSLVSGSYNEQFF
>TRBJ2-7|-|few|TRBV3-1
TGTGCCAGCAGCCAAGCGGTAGTCCCCTACGAGCAGTACTTC
CASSQAVVPYEQYF
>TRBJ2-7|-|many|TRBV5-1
TGCGCCAGCAGCTTGGGAGGGGAAAACTACGAGCAGTACTTC
CASSLGGENYEQYF
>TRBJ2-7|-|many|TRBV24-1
TGTGCCACCAGTGATTTGCAACTGGGGGGTCCAACCCCCTCGTACGAGCAGTACTTC
CATSDLQLGGPTPSYEQYF
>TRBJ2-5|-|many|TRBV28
TGTGCCAGCAGTTTAACAGACCGGGGGACCCAGTACTTC
CASSLTDRGTQYF
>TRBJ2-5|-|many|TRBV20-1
TGCAGTGCTAGGTTAGGGGGTGAGACCCAGTACTTC
CSARLGGETQYF
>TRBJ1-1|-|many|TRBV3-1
TGTGCCAGCAGCCAAGAGACCGGAATGAACACTGAAGCTTTCTTT
CASSQETGMNTEAFF
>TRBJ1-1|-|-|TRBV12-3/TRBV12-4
TGTGCCAGCAGTTTCCAAACTCTGGGGGACACTGAAGCTTTCTTT
CASSFQTLGDTEAFF
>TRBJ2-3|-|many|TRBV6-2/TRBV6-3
TGTGCCAGCAGTGAATATGTTATTACTAGCACAGATACGCAGTATTTT
CASSEYVITSTDTQYF
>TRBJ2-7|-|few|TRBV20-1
TGCAGTGCTAGCAACCCAGGACTGAGTACCTACGAGCAGTACTTC
CSASNPGLSTYEQYF
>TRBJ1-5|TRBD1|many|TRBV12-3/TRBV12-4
TGTGCCAGCAGTCCAGGGGGCGCGGGCAATCAGCCCCAGCATTTT
CASSPGGAGNQPQHF
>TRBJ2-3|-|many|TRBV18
TGTGCCAGCTCACCAAACGATTTAGATACGCAGTATTTT
CASSPNDLDTQYF